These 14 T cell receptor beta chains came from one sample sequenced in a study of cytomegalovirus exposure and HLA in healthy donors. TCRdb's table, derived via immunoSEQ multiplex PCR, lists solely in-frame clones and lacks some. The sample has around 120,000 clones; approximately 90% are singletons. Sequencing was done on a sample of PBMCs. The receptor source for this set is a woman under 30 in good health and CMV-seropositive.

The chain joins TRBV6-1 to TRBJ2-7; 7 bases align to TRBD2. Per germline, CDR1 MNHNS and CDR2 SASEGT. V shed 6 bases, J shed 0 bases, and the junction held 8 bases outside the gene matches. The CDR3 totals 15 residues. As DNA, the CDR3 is TGTGCCAGCAGGGGACCGGGGAGGGGCTCCTACGAGCAGTACTTC. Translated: CASRGPGRGSYEQYF.

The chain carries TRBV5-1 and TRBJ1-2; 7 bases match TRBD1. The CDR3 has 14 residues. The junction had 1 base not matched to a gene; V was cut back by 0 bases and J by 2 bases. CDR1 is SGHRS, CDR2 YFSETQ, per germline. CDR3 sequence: CASSLETGNYGYTF. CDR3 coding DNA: TGCGCCAGCAGCTTGGAGACAGGGAACTATGGCTACACCTTC.

CDR3 loop: CASSQGLAGGLGHNEQFF. Here the CDR3 DNA reads TGCGCCAGCAGCCAGGGACTAGCGGGGGGGCTAGGTCACAATGAGCAGTTCTTC. The J gene is TRBJ2-1, the V gene TRBV4-1, with TRBD2 identical over 16 bases. Trimming removed 3 bases from V and 5 bases from J; junction bases left unmatched: 7. Germline CDR1 is MGHRA and CDR2 is YSYEKL. The CDR3 has 18 residues.

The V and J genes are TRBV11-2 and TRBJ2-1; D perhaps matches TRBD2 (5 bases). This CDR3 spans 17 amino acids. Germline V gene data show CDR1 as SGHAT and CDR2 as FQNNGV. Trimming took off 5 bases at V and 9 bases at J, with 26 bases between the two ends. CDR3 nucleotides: TGTGCCAGCAGCCCAGCCATTACAGCACTGGAGGATATTGAGCAGTTCTTC. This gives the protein CASSPAITALEDIEQFF.

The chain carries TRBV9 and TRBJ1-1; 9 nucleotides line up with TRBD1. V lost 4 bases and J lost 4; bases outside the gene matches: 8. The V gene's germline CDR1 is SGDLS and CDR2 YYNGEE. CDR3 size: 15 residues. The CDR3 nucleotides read TGTGCCAGCAGCCCGCAGGGACAGGGAAGCACTGAAGCTTTCTTT. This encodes CASSPQGQGSTEAFF.

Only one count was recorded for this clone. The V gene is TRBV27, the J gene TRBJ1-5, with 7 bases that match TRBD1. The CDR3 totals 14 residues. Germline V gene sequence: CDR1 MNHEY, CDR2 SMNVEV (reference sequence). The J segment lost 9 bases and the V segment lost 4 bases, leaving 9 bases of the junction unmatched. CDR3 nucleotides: TGTGCCAGCAGTTCGGGACAGTCTATCCGGCCCCAGCATTTT. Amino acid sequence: CASSSGQSIRPQHF.

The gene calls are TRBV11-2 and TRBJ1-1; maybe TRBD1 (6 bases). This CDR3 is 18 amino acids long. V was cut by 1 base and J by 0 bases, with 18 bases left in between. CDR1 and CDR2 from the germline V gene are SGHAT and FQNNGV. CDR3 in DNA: TGTGCCAGCAGCTTAGGTTCTGACAGGCCCCGACTGAACACTGAAGCTTTCTTT. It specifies CASSLGSDRPRLNTEAFF.

CDR3 residues: CASSQEQSTDTQYF. The CDR3 DNA reads as TGTGCCAGCAGCCAGGAACAGAGCACAGATACGCAGTATTTT. The chain links TRBV4-2 to TRBJ2-3; D call uncertain. Trimming stripped 3 bases from V and 0 bases from J, with 7 bases between. The CDR3 has 14 amino acids. Looked up from germline, CDR1 is LGHNA and CDR2 is YNFKEQ.

CDR3 region: CASSVPDRMVTGELFF. CDR3 coding DNA: TGTGCCAGCAGTGTTCCCGACAGGATGGTCACCGGGGAGCTGTTTTTT. This sequence joins TRBV6-1 and TRBJ2-2, with D possibly TRBD1 on 6 matching bases. Per the germline V gene, CDR1 is MNHNS and CDR2 is SASEGT. V dropped 4 bases and J dropped 4 bases, with 16 bases sitting between them. The CDR3 is made up of 16 amino acids.

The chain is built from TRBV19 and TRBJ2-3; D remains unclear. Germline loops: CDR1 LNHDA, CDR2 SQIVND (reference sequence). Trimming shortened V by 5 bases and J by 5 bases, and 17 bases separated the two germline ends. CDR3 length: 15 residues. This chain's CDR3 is CASSSLGAGEDTQYF. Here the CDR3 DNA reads TGTGCCAGTAGTTCATTAGGAGCCGGTGAAGATACGCAGTATTTT.

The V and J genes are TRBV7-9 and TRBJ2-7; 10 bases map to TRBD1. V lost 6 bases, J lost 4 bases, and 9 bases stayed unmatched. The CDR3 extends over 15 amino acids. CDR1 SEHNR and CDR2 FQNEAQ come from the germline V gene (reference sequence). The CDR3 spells CASSPPAGQGYEQYF. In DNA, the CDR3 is TGTGCCAGCAGTCCCCCGGCGGGACAGGGGTACGAGCAGTACTTC.

CDR3 sequence reads: CASSSRTDQPQHF. CDR3 DNA sequence: TGTGCCAGCAGCTCCCGGACAGATCAGCCCCAGCATTTT. The chain combines TRBV7-8 with TRBJ1-5, with a tentative D call TRBD1 (6 bases). Between the trimmed V and J ends, which lost 4 bases and 5 bases, there was a span of 9 bases. This CDR3 region has 13 residues. The V gene's germline CDR1 is SGHVS and CDR2 FQNEAQ.

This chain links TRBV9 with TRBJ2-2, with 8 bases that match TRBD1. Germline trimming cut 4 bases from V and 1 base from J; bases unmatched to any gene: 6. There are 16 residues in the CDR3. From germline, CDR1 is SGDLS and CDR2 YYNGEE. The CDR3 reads CASSPRDRKNTGELFF. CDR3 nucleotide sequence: TGTGCCAGCAGCCCCCGGGACAGGAAGAACACCGGGGAGCTGTTTTTT.

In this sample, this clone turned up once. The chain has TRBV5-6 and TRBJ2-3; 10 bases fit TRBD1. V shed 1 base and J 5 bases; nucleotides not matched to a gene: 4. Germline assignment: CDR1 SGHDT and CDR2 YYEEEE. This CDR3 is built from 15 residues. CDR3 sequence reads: CASSLKGTGVDTQYF. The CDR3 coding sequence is TGTGCCAGCAGCTTGAAGGGGACAGGGGTAGATACGCAGTATTTT. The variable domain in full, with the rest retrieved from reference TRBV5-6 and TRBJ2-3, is DAGVTQSPTHLIKTRGQQVTLRCSPKSGHDTVSWYQQALGQGPQFIFQYYEEEERQRGNFPDRFSGHQFPNYSSELNVNALLLGDSALYLCASSLKGTGVDTQYFGPGTRLTVL.